Listed below are T cell receptor beta chains from one sample, sequenced in a study of radiation and T cells in renal cell carcinoma. Some clones are missing from TCRdb's copy, which holds only in-frame ones; the method was immunoSEQ multiplex PCR. The sample yields several thousand clones, roughly 55% seen once. The material sequenced was tumor tissue, taken from a patient whose treatment included radiotherapy and nephrectomy. The receptors shown here come from a man aged 55 to 70 with renal cell carcinoma. CDR3s include the opening cysteine and the closing phenylalanine or tryptophan. Each record gives: V gene, D gene, clone size, J gene, CDR3 DNA, CDR3 protein. The D gene is left open where the match is weak. Part of the rows lack a size; the others show once, few, many or a class for expanded clones.

>TRBV7-2|TRBD1|.|TRBJ1-1
TGTGCCAGCAGGCAGCAGGGGGCCTACACTGAAGCTTTCTTT
CASRQQGAYTEAFF
>TRBV4-1|.|.|TRBJ2-7
TGCGCCAGCAGCCAAGGGGATCTCTACGAGCAGTACTTC
CASSQGDLYEQYF
>TRBV7-2|TRBD1|.|TRBJ2-1
TGTGCCAGCAGCCTTCGGACAGGGCTACAACGTGAGCAGTTCTTC
CASSLRTGLQREQFF
>TRBV7-2|.|few|TRBJ2-7
TGTGCCAGCAGCAACCGATACGAGCAGTACTTC
CASSNRYEQYF
>TRBV5-1|TRBD2|.|TRBJ2-7
TGCGCCAGCAGCCGGAGCGGGAGGCTCGACGAGCAGTACTTC
CASSRSGRLDEQYF
>TRBV19|TRBD2|.|TRBJ2-1
TGTGCCAGTAGTATAGGGGCGGGAGGCCCCCCCAATGAGCAGTTCTTC
CASSIGAGGPPNEQFF
>TRBV2|TRBD1|.|TRBJ2-7
TGTGCCAGCAGTGAATCAGGGGGCCAAAGGTGGGCCACCTACGAGCAGTACTTC
CASSESGGQRWATYEQYF
>TRBV7-8|.|.|TRBJ1-5
TGTGCCAGCAGCTTGGGTCGTTATAGCAATCAGCCCCAGCATTTT
CASSLGRYSNQPQHF
>TRBV29-1|.|.|TRBJ1-4
TGCAGCGTTGCCCTTATGGCCTCTTTGGGGGAAAAACTGTTTTTT
CSVALMASLGEKLFF
>TRBV7-9|.|.|TRBJ2-7
TGTGCCAGCAGCTTGTGGGAAGGCGAGCAGTACTTC
CASSLWEGEQYF
>TRBV27|.|few|TRBJ1-2
TGTGCCAGCAGGAAACGAGGGCAGGGAGTGGGATATGGCTACACCTTC
CASRKRGQGVGYGYTF
>TRBV28|.|.|TRBJ1-1
TGTGCCAGCAGGGCCGGACAGACGAACACTGAAGCTTTCTTT
CASRAGQTNTEAFF
>TRBV7-8|TRBD2|.|TRBJ2-1
TGTGCCAGCAGCTTAGGACTAGCGGGAAATGAGCAGTTCTTC
CASSLGLAGNEQFF
>TRBV27|TRBD2|.|TRBJ2-7
TGTGCCAGCAGTCAGCCCGGACTCGGGAGGGAGCAGTACTTC
CASSQPGLGREQYF
>TRBV7-9|.|.|TRBJ1-4
TGTGCCTCCAGGACCTCGGCAGGGGATGAAAAACTGTTTTTT
CASRTSAGDEKLFF
>TRBV19|TRBD2|.|TRBJ2-3
TGTGCCAGTAGTATAATCGGGGCGGGAGCAGATACGCAGTATTTT
CASSIIGAGADTQYF
>TRBV9|.|.|TRBJ1-2
TGTGCCAGCAGCGTAGGGACAGACTACACCTTC
CASSVGTDYTF
>TRBV7-8|.|.|TRBJ2-1
TGTGCCAGCAGCTTGTCCATCAATGAGCAGTTCTTC
CASSLSINEQFF
>TRBV28|.|few|TRBJ2-7
TGTGCCAGCCATTCAGGGGCAGGCTACGAGCAGTACTTC
CASHSGAGYEQYF
>TRBV9|TRBD1|once|TRBJ1-2
TGTGCCAGCAGCCTCGCGGGACAGAGATTAACCTTC
CASSLAGQRLTF
>TRBV5-1|TRBD2|.|TRBJ2-7
TGCGCCAGCAGCTTGGCCGGGACTAGCTCCAACGAGCAGTACTTC
CASSLAGTSSNEQYF
>TRBV7-2|.|once|TRBJ1-2
TGTGCCAGCAGCCCCCGGACAGCTAACTATGGCTACACCTTC
CASSPRTANYGYTF
>TRBV4-3|.|few|TRBJ2-6
TGCGCCAGCAGCCAACGAGGATCTGGGGCCAACGTCCTGACTTTC
CASSQRGSGANVLTF
>TRBV14|.|.|TRBJ2-7
TGTGCCAGCAGCCAAGGAGGCTACGAGCAGTACTTC
CASSQGGYEQYF
>TRBV10-3|.|.|TRBJ1-1
TGTGCCATCAGTGTCGGAGGGGAACAGGCTTTCTTT
CAISVGGEQAFF
>TRBV10-3|.|.|TRBJ2-6
TGTGCCATCAGCGAGGGCCTCTCTGGGGCCAACGTCCTGACTTTC
CAISEGLSGANVLTF